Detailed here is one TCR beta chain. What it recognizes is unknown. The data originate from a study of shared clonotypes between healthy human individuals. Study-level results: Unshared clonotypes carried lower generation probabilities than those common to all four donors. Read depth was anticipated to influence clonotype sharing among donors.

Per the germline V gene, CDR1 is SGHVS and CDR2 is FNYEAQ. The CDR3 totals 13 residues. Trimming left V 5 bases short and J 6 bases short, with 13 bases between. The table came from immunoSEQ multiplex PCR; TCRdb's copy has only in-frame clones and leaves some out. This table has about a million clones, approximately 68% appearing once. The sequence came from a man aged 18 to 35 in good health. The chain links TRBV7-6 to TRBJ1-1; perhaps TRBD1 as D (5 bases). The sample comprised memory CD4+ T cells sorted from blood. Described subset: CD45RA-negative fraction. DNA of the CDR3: TGTGCCAGCAGCCTTCAGGGAGGGGCTGAAGCTTTCTTT. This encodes CASSLQGGAEAFF.